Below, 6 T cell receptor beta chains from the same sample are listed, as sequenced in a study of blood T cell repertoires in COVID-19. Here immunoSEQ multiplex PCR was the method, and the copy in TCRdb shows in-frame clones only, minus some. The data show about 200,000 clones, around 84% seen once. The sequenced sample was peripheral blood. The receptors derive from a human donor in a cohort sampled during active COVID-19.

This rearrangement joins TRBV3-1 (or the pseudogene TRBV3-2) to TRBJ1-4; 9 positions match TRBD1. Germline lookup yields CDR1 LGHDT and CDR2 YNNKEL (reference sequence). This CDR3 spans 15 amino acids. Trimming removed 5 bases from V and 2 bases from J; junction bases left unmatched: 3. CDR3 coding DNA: TGTGCCAGCAGCACAACAGGGGGCACTAATGAAAAACTGTTTTTT. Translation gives CASSTTGGTNEKLFF.

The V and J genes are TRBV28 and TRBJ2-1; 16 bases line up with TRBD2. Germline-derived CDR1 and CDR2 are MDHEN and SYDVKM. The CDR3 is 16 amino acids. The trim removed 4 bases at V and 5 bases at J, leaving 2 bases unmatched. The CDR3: CASSSGTSGRDNEQFF. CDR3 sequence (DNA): TGTGCCAGCAGTTCGGGGACTAGCGGGAGGGACAATGAGCAGTTCTTC.

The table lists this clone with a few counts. The CDR3 protein is CASSLTDSYNSPLHF. The CDR3 DNA is TGTGCCAGCAGCTTGACGGACAGCTATAATTCACCCCTCCACTTT. The chain uses TRBV11-2 and TRBJ1-6; D may be TRBD1 (6 bases). Trimming removed 3 bases at V and 3 bases at J, with 9 bases between. In germline, CDR1 is SGHAT, CDR2 FQNNGV. The CDR3 runs to 15 residues.

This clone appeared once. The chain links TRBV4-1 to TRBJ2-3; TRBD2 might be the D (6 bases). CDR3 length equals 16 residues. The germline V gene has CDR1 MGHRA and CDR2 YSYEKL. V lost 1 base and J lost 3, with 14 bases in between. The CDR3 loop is CASSQVGAGRTDTQYF. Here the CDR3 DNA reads TGCGCCAGCAGCCAAGTTGGGGCAGGGAGGACAGATACGCAGTATTTT.

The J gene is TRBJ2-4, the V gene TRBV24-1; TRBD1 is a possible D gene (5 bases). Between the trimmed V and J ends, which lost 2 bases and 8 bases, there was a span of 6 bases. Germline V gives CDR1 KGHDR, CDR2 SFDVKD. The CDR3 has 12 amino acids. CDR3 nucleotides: TGTGCCACCAGTGATTCCAGGGACATTCAGTACTTC. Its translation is CATSDSRDIQYF.

CDR3 region: CASSQVNRDGKLFF. In DNA, the CDR3 is TGCGCCAGCAGCCAAGTTAACAGGGATGGAAAACTGTTTTTT. The chain is built from TRBV4-1 and TRBJ1-4, with D possibly being TRBD1 (6 bases). The V end was cut by 1 base, the J end by 10 bases, with 13 bases between. Germline CDR1 is MGHRA and CDR2 is YSYEKL. This CDR3 is built from 14 residues.